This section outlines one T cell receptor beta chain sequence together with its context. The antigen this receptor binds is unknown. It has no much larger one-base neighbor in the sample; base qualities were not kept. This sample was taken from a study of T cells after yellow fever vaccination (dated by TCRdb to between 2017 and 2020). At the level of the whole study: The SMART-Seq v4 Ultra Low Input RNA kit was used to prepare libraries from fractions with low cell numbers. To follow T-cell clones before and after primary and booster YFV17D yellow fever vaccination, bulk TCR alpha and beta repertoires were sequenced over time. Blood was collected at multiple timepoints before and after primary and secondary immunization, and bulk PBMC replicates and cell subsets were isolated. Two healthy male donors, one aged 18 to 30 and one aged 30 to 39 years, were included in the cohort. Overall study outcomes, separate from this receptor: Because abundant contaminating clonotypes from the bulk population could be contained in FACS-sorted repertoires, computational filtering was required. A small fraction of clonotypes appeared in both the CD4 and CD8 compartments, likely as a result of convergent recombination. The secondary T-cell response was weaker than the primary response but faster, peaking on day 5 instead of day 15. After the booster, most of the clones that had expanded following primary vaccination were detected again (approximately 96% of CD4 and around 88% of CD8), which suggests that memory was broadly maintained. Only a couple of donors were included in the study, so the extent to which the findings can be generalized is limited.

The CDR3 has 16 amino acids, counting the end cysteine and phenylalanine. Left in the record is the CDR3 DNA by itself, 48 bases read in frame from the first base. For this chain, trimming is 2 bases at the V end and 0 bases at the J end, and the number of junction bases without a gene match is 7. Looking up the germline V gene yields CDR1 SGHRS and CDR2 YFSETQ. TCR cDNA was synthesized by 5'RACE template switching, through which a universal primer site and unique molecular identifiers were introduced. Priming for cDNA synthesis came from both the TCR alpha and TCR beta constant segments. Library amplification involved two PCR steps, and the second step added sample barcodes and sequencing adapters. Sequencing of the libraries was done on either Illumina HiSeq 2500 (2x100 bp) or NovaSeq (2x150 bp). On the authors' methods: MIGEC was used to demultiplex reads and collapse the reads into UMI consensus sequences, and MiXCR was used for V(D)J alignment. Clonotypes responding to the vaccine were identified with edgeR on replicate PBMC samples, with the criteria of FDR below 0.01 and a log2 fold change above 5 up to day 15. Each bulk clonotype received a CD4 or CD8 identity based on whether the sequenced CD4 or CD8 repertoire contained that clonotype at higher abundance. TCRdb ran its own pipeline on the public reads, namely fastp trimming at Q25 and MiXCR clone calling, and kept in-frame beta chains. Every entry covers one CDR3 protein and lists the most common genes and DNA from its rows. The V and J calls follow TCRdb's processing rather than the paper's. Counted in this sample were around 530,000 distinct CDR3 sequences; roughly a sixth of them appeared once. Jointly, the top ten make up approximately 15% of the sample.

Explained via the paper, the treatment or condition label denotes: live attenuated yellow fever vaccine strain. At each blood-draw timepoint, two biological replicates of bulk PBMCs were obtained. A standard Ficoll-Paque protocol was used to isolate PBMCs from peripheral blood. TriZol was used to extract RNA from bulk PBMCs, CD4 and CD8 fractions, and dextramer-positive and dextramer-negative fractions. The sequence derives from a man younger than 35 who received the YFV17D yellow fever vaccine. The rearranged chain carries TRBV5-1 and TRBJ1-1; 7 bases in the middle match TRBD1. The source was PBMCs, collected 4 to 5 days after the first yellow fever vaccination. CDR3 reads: CASSFGTALLNTEAFF. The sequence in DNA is TGCGCCAGCAGCTTTGGGACAGCCTTATTGAACACTGAAGCTTTCTTT.